Included here is one T cell receptor (beta chain) sequence, with context. The data are from a study of blood T cells in healthy people across ages. Together with a sample-barcoded 5' primer, a J-beta primer mix was included in a second PCR lasting about 7 to 11 cycles. TCRdb reprocessed the 5' RACE reads with MiXCR, giving one entry per CDR3 protein. Of 550,000 to 600,000 distinct CDR3 sequences listed, 27% were seen once; the top ten hold under 20%. The CDR3 is 12 amino acids. The V gene lost 6 bases and the J gene lost 8 bases, with 11 bases spanning the gap. CDR1 and CDR2 from the germline V gene are LGHNT and FRNRAP.

The origin of this receptor is a woman between 70 and 85 years old in good health. The sequenced sample was blood. The chain recombines TRBV12-5 with TRBJ1-3; tentatively, D is TRBD1 (5 bases). The CDR3 here is CASGSDSHTIYF. CDR3 sequence (DNA): TGTGCTAGTGGATCTGACAGTCACACCATATATTTT. Filled out from reference TRBV12-5 and TRBJ1-3, the complete variable domain reads DARVTQTPRHKVTEMGQEVTMRCQPILGHNTVFWYRQTMMQGLELLAYFRNRAPLDDSGMPKDRFSAEMPDATLATLKIQPSEPRDSAVYFCASGSDSHTIYFGEGSWLTVV.